A selection of T cell receptor beta chains follows, all from one sample in a study of blood T cell repertoires in COVID-19. The method was immunoSEQ multiplex PCR; TCRdb's version includes in-frame clones alone and lacks a portion of them. The sample carries about 330,000 clones, approximately 85% recorded once. Sequenced: peripheral blood. Receptors were obtained from a human donor in a cohort sampled during active COVID-19. The CDR3 runs from the conserved cysteine through the conserved F or W. D genes are given only for firm matches. Size tells how often a clone was seen (once, few, many) or the class of an expanded clone, and some rows leave it out.

>-|-|TRBJ1-3|TRBV7-9
TGTGCCAGCAGCTTGAGAATACTAGACTCTGGAAACACCATATATTTT
CASSLRILDSGNTIYF
>-|-|TRBJ1-2|TRBV28
TGTGCCACCCTACAGGGATACAATGGCTACACCTTC
CATLQGYNGYTF
>-|-|TRBJ1-4|TRBV5-1
TGCGCCAGCAGCTTGGCGGGGGGGTTCGCTAATGAAAAACTGTTTTTT
CASSLAGGFANEKLFF
>-|few|TRBJ2-2|TRBV7-2
TGTGCCAGCAGCCTCCTCCGGCCCGTCCGGGACACCGGGGAGCTGTTTTTT
CASSLLRPVRDTGELFF
>-|few|TRBJ1-5|TRBV2
TGTGCCAGCAGTGCAGGGGAGGGTCAGCCCCAGCATTTT
CASSAGEGQPQHF
>TRBD1|-|TRBJ1-4|TRBV7-2
TGTGCCAGCAGCGGTATCCCCGGGACAGTAAAGGGCAAACTGTTTTTT
CASSGIPGTVKGKLFF
>TRBD2|-|TRBJ2-5|TRBV27
TGTGCCAGCAGACGACTAGCGGGGGTTCAAGAGACCCAGTACTTC
CASRRLAGVQETQYF
>TRBD1|-|TRBJ1-1|TRBV29-1
TGCAGCGTGACAGGGGCGGTCGTTGACACTGAAGCTTTCTTT
CSVTGAVVDTEAFF
>TRBD2|-|TRBJ2-5|TRBV5-1
TGCGCCAGCAGCGCGGGGGGTTCCGGGGAGACCCAGTACTTC
CASSAGGSGETQYF
>TRBD1|-|TRBJ2-5|TRBV9
TGTGCCAGCAGCGTAGATGACAGGGAACGAGAGACCCAGTACTTC
CASSVDDRERETQYF
>TRBD1|few|TRBJ1-3|TRBV15
TGTGCCACGGGACAGCCCTCTGGAAACACCATATATTTT
CATGQPSGNTIYF
>TRBD1|few|TRBJ1-1|TRBV5-6
TGTGCCAGCAGACAGGGGTTAAACACTGAAGCTTTCTTT
CASRQGLNTEAFF
>-|few|TRBJ2-7|TRBV5-4
TGTGCCAGCAGCATTTATTACGAGCAGTACTTC
CASSIYYEQYF
>TRBD1|-|TRBJ2-7|TRBV7-2
TGTGCCAGCGGACTACAGGGGGCTCGAAATGAGCAGTACTTC
CASGLQGARNEQYF
>TRBD1|-|TRBJ1-4|TRBV5-5
TGTGCCAGCAGCCCCCCGGGACAGGGGGGTGAAAAACTGTTTTTT
CASSPPGQGGEKLFF
>-|-|TRBJ1-1|TRBV29-1
TGCAGCGTTGAAGTGTCTGGGCAGGGAACGTGGGGTCTTGACACTGAAGCTTTCTTT
CSVEVSGQGTWGLDTEAFF
>-|-|TRBJ2-1|TRBV27
TGTGCCAGCAGTTTATTCGGCTACAATGAGCAGTTCTTC
CASSLFGYNEQFF
>TRBD1|-|TRBJ1-4|TRBV19
TGTGCCAGTAGTATCACCAGACAGGGGAATGAAAAACTGTTTTTT
CASSITRQGNEKLFF
>TRBD1|-|TRBJ1-4|TRBV27
TGTGCCAGCAGTCCGTTGGACAGGGGGAATGAAAAACTGTTTTTT
CASSPLDRGNEKLFF
>TRBD2|-|TRBJ2-3|TRBV29-1
TGCAGTGCCGGGGGGACAGATACGCAGTATTTT
CSAGGTDTQYF
>TRBD1|many|TRBJ1-6|TRBV5-4
TGTGCCAGCGGGACAGGGGAAAATTCACCCCTCCACTTT
CASGTGENSPLHF
>-|-|TRBJ1-1|TRBV6-6
TGTGCCAGCACCCCAGGAATGAACACTGAAGCTTTCTTT
CASTPGMNTEAFF
>TRBD1|-|TRBJ2-7|TRBV10-3
TGTGCCATCAGTGTCGGGGGGACAGGGGAAGACTACGAGCAGTACTTC
CAISVGGTGEDYEQYF
>TRBD1|-|TRBJ1-5|TRBV10-1
TGCGCCAGCAGCATCGACAGGGTAACGCCCCAGCATTTT
CASSIDRVTPQHF
>TRBD1|-|TRBJ2-7|TRBV19
TGTGCCAGTAGTCCCGGGACAGGGGCTACCTACGAGCAGTACTTC
CASSPGTGATYEQYF
>TRBD2|-|TRBJ2-5|TRBV15
TGTGCCACCAGCAGACCGGGGGGGAAGACAGACGAAGAGACCCAGTACTTC
CATSRPGGKTDEETQYF
>-|-|TRBJ1-1|TRBV7-9
TGTGCCAGCAGCGGGATAGGGGCGGTGAACACTGAAGCTTTCTTT
CASSGIGAVNTEAFF
>-|few|TRBJ2-7|TRBV7-9
TGTGCCACTACGGGGGGCCTCTACGAGCAGTACTTC
CATTGGLYEQYF
>-|-|TRBJ2-7|TRBV3-1/TRBV3-2
TGTGCCAGCAGCCAAGTTGAGACAGGAAGACACTACGAGCAGTACTTC
CASSQVETGRHYEQYF